This T cell receptor (beta chain) is from a study of siplizumab effects on memory and regulatory T cells. The CDR3 is made up of 13 amino acids. From germline, CDR1 is SGHNT and CDR2 YYREEE (reference sequence). V lost 4 bases, J lost 5 bases, and 10 bases lay in between. Produced via immunoSEQ multiplex PCR; TCRdb's table is partial and in-frame only. Of tens of thousands of clones listed, around 93% are singletons. The rearrangement joins TRBV5-4 to TRBJ2-1; D unclear. The source is a human donor in good health. Sequencing was performed on CD8+ T cells sorted from blood. In DNA, the CDR3 is TGTGCCAGCAGCCCCCGCGCCAACAATGAGCAGTTCTTC. Its protein product is CASSPRANNEQFF.